These 8 T cell receptor beta chains share one sample of origin, sequenced in a study of shared clonotypes between healthy human individuals. Some clones are missing from TCRdb's copy, which holds only in-frame ones; the method was immunoSEQ multiplex PCR. Of about 120,000 clones listed, 68% are singletons. Sequenced material: memory CD8+ T cells sorted from blood. Subset described: CD45RO+ cells pooled with CCR7-negative TemRA cells. These receptors came from a woman younger than 45 in good health.

The rearrangement uses TRBV5-5 and TRBJ2-7; a weak D match, TRBD1 (6 bases). The V gene lost 1 base and the J gene lost 5 bases, with 10 bases spanning the gap. The CDR3 is made up of 13 amino acids. From germline, CDR1 is SGHKS and CDR2 YYEKEE (reference sequence). CDR3 residues: CASSLQGLDEQYF. DNA of the CDR3: TGTGCCAGCAGCTTGCAGGGGCTGGACGAGCAGTACTTC. Full variable domain (missing parts from reference TRBV5-5 and TRBJ2-7): DAGVTQSPTHLIKTRGQQVTLRCSPISGHKSVSWYQQVLGQGPQFIFQYYEKEERGRGNFPDRFSARQFPNYSSELNVNALLLGDSALYLCASSLQGLDEQYFGPGTRLTVT.

This clone was seen more than once but under ten times. This chain joins TRBV4-2 and TRBJ2-5; D may be TRBD1 (5 bases). V gave up 0 bases and J gave up 1 base, with 12 bases separating them. Germline V gene lookup returns CDR1 LGHNA and CDR2 YNFKEQ. This CDR3 spans 16 amino acids. The chain's CDR3 is CASSQDGAGTQETQYF. Here the CDR3 DNA reads TGTGCCAGCAGCCAAGATGGGGCAGGAACCCAAGAGACCCAGTACTTC.

The chain links TRBV2 to TRBJ2-2; 7 bases line up with TRBD1. V was pared by 7 bases and J by 1 base, with 9 bases of the junction left unmatched. The CDR3 is 16 residues long. Per the germline V gene, CDR1 is SNHLY and CDR2 is FYNNEI. The CDR3 reads CASNPSRQGNTGELFF. CDR3 sequence (DNA): TGTGCCAGCAATCCAAGCCGACAGGGGAACACCGGGGAGCTGTTTTTT.

The rearrangement uses TRBV6-6 and TRBJ1-4, with 8 bases lining up with TRBD1. V was pared by 0 bases and J by 7 bases, with 4 bases of the junction left unmatched. CDR1 is MNHNY, CDR2 SVGAGI, per germline (reference sequence). This CDR3 comprises 15 residues. The CDR3 DNA follows: TGTGCCAGCAGTTACTCCAGACAGGGGAGTGAAAAACTGTTTTTT. Its protein is CASSYSRQGSEKLFF.

Points on this clone: No conserved phenylalanine or tryptophan ends this CDR3, so it is likely a read error. No DNA is shown, since the ends of the CDR3 on it are uncertain; the CDR3 is the one TCRdb lists. The V call is TRBV8-2, the J call TRBJ2-6; the DNA was not compared with TRBD1, the D call given in the table. TRBV8-2 has pseudogene status. The CDR3 region is 13 residues in length, termini included. CDR3 loop: CGSCHRITQSRAN.

This chain connects TRBV25-1 to TRBJ2-1; 7 bases agree with TRBD2. The CDR3 runs to 15 residues. Trimming cost V 1 base and J 8 bases; bases outside gene matches: 8. From germline, CDR1 is MGHDK and CDR2 SYGVNS. DNA of the CDR3: TGTGCCAGCAGTGAATCGACGGGAGGTCGGGATGAGCAGTTCTTC. Translated, it gives CASSESTGGRDEQFF.

The genes are TRBV4-2 and TRBJ2-7, with 8 positions matching TRBD1. CDR1 is LGHNA, CDR2 YNFKEQ, per germline. The CDR3 is 13 amino acids. With V trimmed by 3 bases and J by 4 bases, 2 bases remained unmatched. The CDR3 DNA reads as TGTGCCAGCAGCCAGTACAGGGGGTACGAGCAGTACTTC. This codes for CASSQYRGYEQYF.

The chain carries TRBV19 and TRBJ2-3; D is ambiguous. The CDR3 has 12 amino acids. Germline-derived CDR1 and CDR2 are LNHDA and SQIVND (reference sequence). V shed 7 bases and J shed 3 bases, with 8 bases lying between them. In DNA form, the CDR3 reads TGTGCCAGTATCGATTGGACAGATACGCAGTATTTT. It translates to CASIDWTDTQYF.